This TCR beta chain was identified during a study of blood T cell repertoires in COVID-19. Some clones are missing from TCRdb's copy, which holds only in-frame ones; the method was immunoSEQ multiplex PCR. In the table there are just over 80,000 clones, about four fifths of which are singletons. This CDR3 is built from 15 residues. Trimming shortened V by 7 bases and J by 1 base, and 14 bases separated the two germline ends. Per the germline V gene, CDR1 is MNHEY and CDR2 is SVGAGI. Sample: peripheral blood. This clonotype originated in a woman over 75 with active or convalescent COVID-19. The chain links TRBV6-5 to TRBJ1-5; D is ambiguous. The CDR3 region is CASIRGFVSNQPQHF. CDR3 DNA sequence: TGTGCCAGCATCCGGGGTTTTGTCAGCAATCAGCCCCAGCATTTT.